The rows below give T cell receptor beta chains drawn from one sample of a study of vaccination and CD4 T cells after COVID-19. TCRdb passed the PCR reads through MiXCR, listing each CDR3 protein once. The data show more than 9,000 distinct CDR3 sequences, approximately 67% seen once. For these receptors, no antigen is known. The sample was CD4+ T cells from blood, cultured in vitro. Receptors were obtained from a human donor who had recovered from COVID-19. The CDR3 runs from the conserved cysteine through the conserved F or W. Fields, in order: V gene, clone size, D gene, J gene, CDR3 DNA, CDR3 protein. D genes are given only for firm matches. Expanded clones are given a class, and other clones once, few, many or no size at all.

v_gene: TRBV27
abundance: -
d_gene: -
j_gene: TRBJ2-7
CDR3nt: TGTGCCAGCAGTTTACAAGCGGAATCCTACGAGCAGTACTTC
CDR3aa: CASSLQAESYEQYF

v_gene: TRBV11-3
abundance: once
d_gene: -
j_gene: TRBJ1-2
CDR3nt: TGTGCCAGCAGCAGACGGACGGGGGGAAACTATGGCTACACCTTC
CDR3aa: CASSRRTGGNYGYTF

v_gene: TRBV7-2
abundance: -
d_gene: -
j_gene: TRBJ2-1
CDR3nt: TGTGCCAGCAGCTTGGGCTCCTACAATGAGCAGTTCTTC
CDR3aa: CASSLGSYNEQFF

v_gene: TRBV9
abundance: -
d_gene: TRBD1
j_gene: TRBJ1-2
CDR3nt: TGTGCCAGCAGCGTAGGGGTCAGGGGGGGCGGCTACACCTTC
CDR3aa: CASSVGVRGGGYTF

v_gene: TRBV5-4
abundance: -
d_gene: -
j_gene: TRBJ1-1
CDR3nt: TGTGCCAGCAGCTTGGAGCCAGGGGTTGAAGCTTTCTTT
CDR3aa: CASSLEPGVEAFF

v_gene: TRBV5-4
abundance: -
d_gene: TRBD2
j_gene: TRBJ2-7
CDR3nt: TGTGCCAGCAGCTTGGCGGGACTAGACGAGCAGTACTTC
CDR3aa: CASSLAGLDEQYF

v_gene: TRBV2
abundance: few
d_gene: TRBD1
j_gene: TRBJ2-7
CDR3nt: TGTGCCAGCAGTGAAGGTTATTGGGACAGGGGGTACGGCGAGCAGTACTTC
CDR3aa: CASSEGYWDRGYGEQYF

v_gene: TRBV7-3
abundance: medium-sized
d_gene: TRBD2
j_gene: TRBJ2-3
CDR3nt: TGTGCCAGCAGCCTACGACTGGGAGGGCCAGATACGCAGTATTTT
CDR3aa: CASSLRLGGPDTQYF

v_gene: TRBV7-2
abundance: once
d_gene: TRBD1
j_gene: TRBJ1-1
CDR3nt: TGTGCCAGCAGCCAGACAGGGGGCGCCCCCCCCACTGAAGCTTTCTTT
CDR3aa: CASSQTGGAPPTEAFF

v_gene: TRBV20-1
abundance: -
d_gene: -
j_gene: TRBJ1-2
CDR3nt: TGCAGTGCTTACAAGGGGACGGGCTATGGCTACACCTTC
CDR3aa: CSAYKGTGYGYTF

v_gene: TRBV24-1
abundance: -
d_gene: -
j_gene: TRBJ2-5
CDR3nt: TGTGCCACCAGTGATTACACAGGGATGTGTACTCCCACGAAGACCCAGTACTTC
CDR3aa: CATSDYTGMCTPTKTQYF

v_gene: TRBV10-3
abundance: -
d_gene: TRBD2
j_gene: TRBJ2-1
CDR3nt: TGTGCCATCAGATATTCTAGCGGGAGGGTAAATGAGCAGTTCTTC
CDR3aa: CAIRYSSGRVNEQFF

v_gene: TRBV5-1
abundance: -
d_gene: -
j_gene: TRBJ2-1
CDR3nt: TGCGCCAGCAGCCCGCTGGTAGCGGAGACCAATCCACATGGGCAGTTCTTC
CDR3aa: CASSPLVAETNPHGQFF

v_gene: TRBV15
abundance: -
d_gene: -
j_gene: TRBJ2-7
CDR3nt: TGTGCCACCAGCGGAATGGGACAACCCTACGAGCAGTACTTC
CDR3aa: CATSGMGQPYEQYF